The 29 T cell receptor beta chains reported below all come from one sample, sequenced in a study of metastatic and nonmetastatic thyroid tumors. Each patient went into thyroid surgery without having received any treatment. TCRdb reprocessed the PCR reads using MiXCR. The sample has about 40,000 clones; 11% are singletons. The sequenced sample consisted of blood. Receptors were obtained from a female donor with papillary thyroid cancer or a benign thyroid nodule (not recorded which). Some clones in this sample may be carry-over from other donors' samples.

There are many counts of this clone. The genes are TRBV5-1 and TRBJ1-5; TRBD1 agrees at 9 bases. CDR3 length: 14 residues. CDR1 is SGHRS, CDR2 YFSETQ, per germline. V dropped 4 bases and J dropped 6; count of bases not matched to a gene: 5. The CDR3, as DNA: TGCGCCAGCAGCGAGGGGACAGGGTCTCAGCCCCAGCATTTT. Its protein is CASSEGTGSQPQHF. The whole variable domain, filled in from reference TRBV5-1 and TRBJ1-5, reads KAGVTQTPRYLIKTRGQQVTLSCSPISGHRSVSWYQQTPGQGLQFLFEYFSETQRNKGNFPGRFSGRQFSNSRSEMNVSTLELGDSALYLCASSEGTGSQPQHFGDGTRLSIL.

This clone occurred many times. One end of the junction does not line up with germline, which may come from a read error. This CDR3 is also generated by other DNA sequences in the sample. This chain connects TRBV20-1 to TRBJ1-1; D unclear. Germline V lookup: CDR1 DFQATT, CDR2 SNEGSKA (reference sequence). The CDR3 has 15 residues. The CDR3 reads CSAHQSLSQHTEAFF. The CDR3 region has the DNA TGCAGTGCTCACCAATCACTAAGTCAGCACACTGAAGCCTTCTTT.

This clone was recorded at least ten times. The V gene is TRBV12-3 or TRBV12-4, the J gene TRBJ1-3; D perhaps matches TRBD1 (6 bases). The CDR3 runs 14 residues. The V gene lost 6 bases and the J gene lost 3 bases, with 12 bases spanning the gap. The CDR3, as DNA: TGTGCCAGCAGCATACAGGGTTTTGGAAACACCATATATTTT. Amino acid sequence: CASSIQGFGNTIYF.

This clone showed up many times. This CDR3 reads CSVGQNYGYTF. The CDR3 DNA follows: TGCAGCGTAGGACAGAACTATGGCTACACCTTC. This rearrangement joins TRBV29-1 to TRBJ1-2, with D tentatively TRBD1 (6 bases). Germline V lookup: CDR1 SQVTM, CDR2 ANQGSEA. The length of the CDR3 is 11 residues. Between the trimmed V and J ends, which lost 6 bases and 2 bases, there was a span of 7 bases.

The chain combines TRBV11-1 with TRBJ1-6; D remains unclear. The germline V gene encodes CDR1 SGHAT and CDR2 FQDESV (reference sequence). V was trimmed by 4 bases and J by 6 bases, leaving 10 bases between them. The CDR3 extends over 14 amino acids. The CDR3 sequence: CASSSEPANSPLHF. In DNA form, the CDR3 reads TGTGCCAGCAGCTCGGAGCCGGCTAATTCACCCCTCCACTTT. Full variable domain (missing parts from reference TRBV11-1 and TRBJ1-6): EAEVAQSPRYKITEKSQAVAFWCDPISGHATLYWYRQILGQGPELLVQFQDESVVDDSQLPKDRFSAERLKGVDSTLKIQPAELGDSAMYLCASSSEPANSPLHFGNGTRLTVT.

This clone was recorded many times. The rearrangement joins TRBV5-1 to TRBJ2-7, with a tentative D call TRBD2 (6 bases). The V end was cut by 8 bases, the J end by 6 bases, with 21 bases between. The CDR3 is 14 amino acids. CDR1 SGHRS and CDR2 YFSETQ come from the germline V gene. The CDR3 here is CASTPGTSYREQYF. The CDR3 coding sequence is TGCGCCAGTACCCCCGGGACTTCCTATCGCGAGCAGTACTTC.

At least ten counts were recorded for this clone. The chain uses TRBV6-1 and TRBJ2-2, with a weak D call TRBD1 (6 bases). The CDR3 runs to 14 residues. Germline V CDR1 and CDR2: MNHNS, SASEGT. V was trimmed by 6 bases and J by 7 bases, leaving 15 bases between them. The CDR3 is CASSVYRVGGELFF. CDR3 nucleotide sequence: TGTGCCAGCAGCGTCTACAGGGTCGGCGGGGAGCTGTTTTTT.

As for this clone: Compared with germline, one end of the junction differs, possibly owing to a read error. The V and J genes are TRBV5-1 and TRBJ2-7; unclear D gene. The germline CDR1 and CDR2 sequences are SGHRS and YFSETQ. The CDR3 length is 12 residues. CDR3 protein: CSSILSLYEQYF. CDR3 DNA sequence: TGCTCCAGCATCCTAAGTCTCTACGAGCAGTACTTC.

This clone was seen many times. CDR3 bases: TGCGCCAGCAGCTTGGCTTTAGCGGGAGCAGGGGAGCAGTTCTTC. Protein: CASSLALAGAGEQFF. The chain combines TRBV5-1 with TRBJ2-1; TRBD2 matches at 9 bases. The CDR3 is 15 residues long. Losses at the gene ends were 0 bases for V and 10 bases for J; bases not matched to a gene: 8. Germline V gene data show CDR1 as SGHRS and CDR2 as YFSETQ.

This clone was seen at least ten times. The V call is TRBV6-5, the J call TRBJ1-4, with TRBD1 matching 8 bases. Germline assignment: CDR1 MNHEY and CDR2 SVGAGI. J was trimmed by 10 bases and V by 3 bases; bases with no gene match: 4. This CDR3 is built from 13 residues. The CDR3 region is CASSYQDRGKLFF. DNA of the CDR3: TGTGCCAGCAGTTATCAAGACAGGGGAAAACTGTTTTTT.

This clone was observed many times. The chain employs TRBV14 and TRBJ2-1; D perhaps matches TRBD2 (6 bases). CDR1 is SGHDN, CDR2 FVKESK, per germline. Between the trimmed V and J ends, which lost 5 bases and 1 base, there was a span of 15 bases. The CDR3 has 16 residues. DNA for the CDR3: TGTGCCAGCAGCAAGTCGGACTATTGGTCCTACAATGAGCAGTTCTTC. This encodes CASSKSDYWSYNEQFF.

This sequence joins TRBV20-1 and TRBJ2-6; D may be TRBD2 (7 bases). Germline V lookup: CDR1 DFQATT, CDR2 SNEGSKA (reference sequence). The CDR3 is 19 residues long. Trimming shortened V by 0 bases and J by 0 bases, and 18 bases separated the two germline ends. For the CDR3, the DNA is TGCAGTGCTAGAGATCGGGGTCCGGGGGGCTCCTCTGGGGCCAACGTCCTGACTTTC. Its protein product is CSARDRGPGGSSGANVLTF.

This chain uses TRBV20-1 with TRBJ2-7; 9 positions agree with TRBD2. Germline V lookup: CDR1 DFQATT, CDR2 SNEGSKA (reference sequence). Trimming removed 6 bases from V and 9 bases from J; junction bases left unmatched: 21. The CDR3 length is 16 residues. The DNA for the CDR3 is TGCAGTGCCCAATTAGGCGCGGGGGGGGTCACGGGAGCGCAGTACTTC. Translation gives CSAQLGAGGVTGAQYF.

This clone was detected ten times or more. The chain carries TRBV7-6 and TRBJ2-7, with D perhaps matching TRBD1 (7 bases). Trimming cost V 10 bases and J 7 bases, with 26 bases left between them. The CDR3 length is 15 residues. Germline CDR1 SGHVS, CDR2 FNYEAQ. The CDR3 DNA sequence: TGTGCCATCGATCCCGGTAGTGAGGGGGCGGGAGAGCAGTACTTC. Its translation is CAIDPGSEGAGEQYF.

This clone occurred many times. CDR3 amino acids: CASSSPAGEGNQPQHF. The CDR3 DNA reads as TGTGCCAGCAGTTCCCCGGCGGGTGAGGGCAATCAGCCCCAGCATTTT. The J gene is TRBJ1-5, the V gene TRBV28; D remains ambiguous. Trimming pared 4 bases from V and 2 bases from J, leaving 15 bases between. Germline V lookup: CDR1 MDHEN, CDR2 SYDVKM. The CDR3 has 16 residues. Based on the CDR3 plus reference TRBV28 and TRBJ1-5, the full variable domain is DVKVTQSSRYLVKRTGEKVFLECVQDMDHENMFWYRQDPGLGLRLIYFSYDVKMKEKGDIPEGYSVSREKKERFSLILESASTNQTSMYLCASSSPAGEGNQPQHFGDGTRLSIL.

This clone occurred many times. The V and J genes are TRBV19 and TRBJ1-2, with D perhaps matching TRBD1 (5 bases). The CDR3 is 15 amino acids. Germline CDR1 LNHDA, CDR2 SQIVND (reference sequence). Trimming took off 3 bases at V and 7 bases at J, with 18 bases between the two ends. CDR3 DNA: TGTGCCAGTAGTATCGGGGACGGCCGATGGGGTGGCTACACCTTC. This gives the protein CASSIGDGRWGGYTF.

This clone showed up many times. V usage is TRBV3-1 and J usage is TRBJ2-3; 8 nucleotides line up with TRBD2. Germline CDR1 reads LGHDT; CDR2 reads YNNKEL (reference sequence). This CDR3 is built from 14 residues. The ends lost 1 base at V and 7 bases at J; junction bases unmatched: 4. The CDR3 region has the DNA TGTGCCAGCAGCCAAGCGGGAGGGCCGAATACGCAGTATTTT. This translates into CASSQAGGPNTQYF.

This clone was recorded many times. The rearrangement joins TRBV11-3 to TRBJ2-1; 7 bases are shared with TRBD2. J was trimmed by 7 bases and V by 1 base; bases with no gene match: 10. The CDR3 totals 16 residues. Germline V lookup: CDR1 SGHNT, CDR2 YENEEA. The CDR3, as DNA: TGTGCCAGCAGCTTAGGGGGTGCGGGAGTTTCAAATGAGCAGTTCTTC. Its protein product is CASSLGGAGVSNEQFF.

The table lists this clone with a few counts. A much larger clone sits a single nucleotide away, making a read error possible. V gene TRBV2 combines with J gene TRBJ2-3; TRBD2 matches at 8 bases. V lost 10 bases and J lost 4; bases outside the gene matches: 13. In germline, CDR1 is SNHLY, CDR2 FYNNEI. This CDR3 has 15 amino acids. The CDR3 bases are TGTGCCACTCCGAGGGTAGCGGGATGGCCAGATACGCAGTATTTT. It is translated as CATPRVAGWPDTQYF.

This chain uses TRBV27 with TRBJ2-1; possible D gene TRBD1, 5 bases. Germline V CDR1 and CDR2: MNHEY, SMNVEV (reference sequence). CDR3 length: 15 amino acids. The ends were cut back, 4 bases at V and 7 bases at J, with 17 bases in the middle. The CDR3 coding sequence is TGTGCCAGCAGTTATTCTCAGGGTGCTAGTAATGAGCAGTTCTTC. This sequence encodes CASSYSQGASNEQFF.

This clone was detected many times. V gene TRBV4-3 combines with J gene TRBJ2-2; 12 nucleotides align to TRBD2. From germline, CDR1 is LGHNA and CDR2 YSLEER. The trim removed 8 bases at V and 4 bases at J, leaving 2 bases unmatched. The CDR3 has 14 amino acids. The CDR3 bases are TGCGCCAGCTCTAGCGGGAGGGCCACCGGGGAGCTGTTTTTT. This sequence encodes CASSSGRATGELFF.

Remarks on this clone: With a much larger clone just one base away, this may be a read error. The chain couples TRBV2 to TRBJ2-1, with D tentatively TRBD1 (5 bases). The germline V gene has CDR1 SNHLY and CDR2 FYNNEI. The CDR3 is made up of 15 amino acids. V lost 4 bases to trimming and J lost 4 bases, with 14 bases between them. The CDR3 protein is CASSADLGHYNEQFF. DNA of the CDR3: TGTGCCAGCAGTGCGGACCTGGGGCATTACAATGAGCAGTTCTTC.

In its sample, this clone was seen many times. This chain uses TRBV18 with TRBJ2-5; no definite D call. Trimming cost V 0 bases and J 5 bases, with 10 bases left between them. The CDR3 consists of 14 residues. Germline lookup yields CDR1 KGHSH and CDR2 LQKENI. CDR3 protein: CASSPPGRSETQYF. The CDR3 nucleotides are TGTGCCAGCTCACCACCGGGCAGATCTGAGACCCAGTACTTC.

The J gene is TRBJ2-1, the V gene TRBV11-3; TRBD2 might be the D (6 bases). V dropped 3 bases and J dropped 10 bases, with 10 bases sitting between them. This CDR3 is 12 amino acids long. The germline V gene has CDR1 SGHNT and CDR2 YENEEA. DNA for the CDR3: TGTGCCAGCAGCTTGAATGCGGGGGAGCAGTTCTTC. Protein product: CASSLNAGEQFF.

This clone was counted many times. The chain recombines TRBV10-2 with TRBJ2-7; D gene ambiguous. V was clipped by 6 bases and J by 1 base, with 22 bases between them. This CDR3 has 17 residues. Germline V gives CDR1 WSHSY, CDR2 SAAADI. The chain's CDR3 is CASRTPGNTTRSYEQYF. DNA of the CDR3: TGCGCCAGCAGGACCCCAGGAAACACAACGAGATCCTACGAGCAGTACTTC.

This clone was detected many times. The chain joins TRBV15 to TRBJ2-7; D possibly matches TRBD1 or TRBD2 (5 bases each). CDR1 and CDR2 (germline): LNHNV, YYDKDF (reference sequence). Trimming removed 5 bases at V and 5 bases at J, with 22 bases between. This CDR3 comprises 16 residues. The CDR3 nucleotides are TGTGCCACCAGCGGTAGCCGGGACCAAATGAACCACGAGCAGTACTTC. It yields the protein CATSGSRDQMNHEQYF. Full variable domain (remainder filled in from reference TRBV15 and TRBJ2-7): DAMVIQNPRYQVTQFGKPVTLSCSQTLNHNVMYWYQQKSSQAPKLLFHYYDKDFNNEADTPDNFQSRRPNTSFCFLDIRSPGLGDTAMYLCATSGSRDQMNHEQYFGPGTRLTVT.

This clone was counted at least ten times. The chain links TRBV19 to TRBJ1-2, with D possibly matching TRBD1 (6 bases). The germline V gene has CDR1 LNHDA and CDR2 SQIVND (reference sequence). V shed 6 bases and J shed 5 bases, with 22 bases lying between them. This CDR3 has 16 amino acids. The CDR3 DNA is TGTGCCAGTAGCCCCCGGGGCGGGACATTTGGATATGGCTACACCTTC. Encoded protein: CASSPRGGTFGYGYTF. The full variable domain, in which reference TRBV19 and TRBJ1-2 provide the parts outside the CDR3, is DGGITQSPKYLFRKEGQNVTLSCEQNLNHDAMYWYRQDPGQGLRLIYYSQIVNDFQKGDIAEGYSVSREKKESFPLTVTSAQKNPTAFYLCASSPRGGTFGYGYTFGSGTRLTVV.

This clone was counted at least ten times. J is TRBJ2-5 and V is TRBV6-1, with 12 bases matching TRBD2. Losses at the gene ends were 5 bases for V and 5 bases for J; bases not matched to a gene: 3. The CDR3 runs to 14 residues. Germline assignment: CDR1 MNHNS and CDR2 SASEGT. CDR3 bases: TGTGCCAGCAGTTCCGGGACTAGCGGGGAGACCCAGTACTTC. Its protein is CASSSGTSGETQYF.

This clone was observed many times. This chain links TRBV27 with TRBJ2-7; 7 bases are a match to TRBD2. The CDR3 extends over 14 amino acids. The J segment lost 1 base and the V segment lost 6 bases, leaving 6 bases of the junction unmatched. Germline V lookup: CDR1 MNHEY, CDR2 SMNVEV (reference sequence). CDR3 sequence: CASRLGGGSYEQYF. The CDR3 bases are TGTGCCAGCAGACTGGGGGGGGGTTCCTACGAGCAGTACTTC.